Each of the 5 T cell receptor beta chains below was sequenced from the same sample in a study of CD8 T cells in Susac syndrome. Random hexamers were used to reverse transcribe 0.5 to 1 ug of RNA. TCRdb reprocessed the immunoSEQ multiplex PCR reads with MiXCR, giving one entry per CDR3 protein. The sample includes about 120,000 distinct CDR3 sequences, 80% to 95% seen only once; the top ten take around 0.14%. The material sequenced was CD4+ T cells from PBMCs. The receptors were gathered from a human donor in good health.

The chain is built from TRBV9 and TRBJ2-5; D possibly uses TRBD1 or TRBD2 (5 bases each). The CDR3 has 15 residues. V was pared by 4 bases and J by 1 base, with 14 bases between. Per the germline V gene, CDR1 is SGDLS and CDR2 is YYNGEE. The CDR3 protein is CASSPSGGIQETQYF. CDR3 nucleotides: TGTGCCAGCAGCCCGAGTGGGGGAATCCAAGAGACCCAGTACTTC.

The rearrangement links TRBV20-1 to TRBJ1-2; D is unclear. The CDR3 spans 13 residues. Trimming took off 3 bases at V and 2 bases at J, with 10 bases between the two ends. Germline CDR1 DFQATT, CDR2 SNEGSKA (reference sequence). The CDR3, as DNA: TGCAGTGCTAGTAGCAGGTCGAACTATGGCTACACCTTC. It encodes CSASSRSNYGYTF.

V is TRBV6-1 and J is TRBJ2-7, with 11 bases matching TRBD2. Germline V CDR1 and CDR2: MNHNS, SASEGT. V dropped 5 bases and J dropped 4; count of bases not matched to a gene: 10. The CDR3 runs 16 residues. The CDR3 sequence is CASSTPSGGPHYEQYF. CDR3 DNA: TGTGCCAGCAGTACCCCTAGCGGGGGGCCTCATTACGAGCAGTACTTC.

In its sample, this clonotype was seen a few times. The chain is built from TRBV7-2 and TRBJ2-7; 10 bases match TRBD1. This CDR3 is 14 amino acids long. The V gene's germline CDR1 is SGHTA and CDR2 FQGNSA. Trimming cost V 5 bases and J 3 bases; bases outside gene matches: 4. The CDR3 reads CASSMGTGDYEQYF. CDR3 coding DNA: TGTGCCAGCAGCATGGGGACAGGGGACTACGAGCAGTACTTC.

The V and J genes are TRBV20-1 and TRBJ2-1; possible D gene TRBD1, 6 bases. CDR3 length: 15 amino acids. Germline V gene data show CDR1 as DFQATT and CDR2 as SNEGSKA (reference sequence). With 0 bases removed from V and 8 bases from J, the gap between germline ends came to 17 bases. CDR3: CSARDRLTGTDEQFF. The CDR3 DNA follows: TGCAGTGCTAGAGATCGGTTAACAGGGACGGATGAGCAGTTCTTC.